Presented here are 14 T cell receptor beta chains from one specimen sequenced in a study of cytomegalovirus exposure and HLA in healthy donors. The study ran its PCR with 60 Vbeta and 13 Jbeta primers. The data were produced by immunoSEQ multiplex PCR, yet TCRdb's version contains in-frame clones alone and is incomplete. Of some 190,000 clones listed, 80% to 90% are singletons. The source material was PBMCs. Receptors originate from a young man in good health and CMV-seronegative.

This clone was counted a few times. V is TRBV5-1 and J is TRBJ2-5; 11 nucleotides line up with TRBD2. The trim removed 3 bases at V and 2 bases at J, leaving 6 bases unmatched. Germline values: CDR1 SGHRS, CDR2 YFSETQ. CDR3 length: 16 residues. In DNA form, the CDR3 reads TGCGCCAGCAGCTCCCAGACTAGCGGGGCTCAAGAGACCCAGTACTTC. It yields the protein CASSSQTSGAQETQYF.

In DNA, the CDR3 is TGTGCCAGCAGCTACAGGGGTATTCAGCCCCAGCATTTT. Translated: CASSYRGIQPQHF. The chain is built from TRBV7-8 and TRBJ1-5; 7 bases agree with TRBD1. The ends lost 4 bases at V and 6 bases at J; junction bases unmatched: 3. Per germline, CDR1 SGHVS and CDR2 FQNEAQ. The CDR3 length is 13 residues. Full variable domain (rest looked up from reference TRBV7-8 and TRBJ1-5): GAGVSQSPRYKVAKRGQDVALRCDPISGHVSLFWYQQALGQGPEFLTYFQNEAQLDKSGLPSDRFFAERPEGSVSTLKIQRTQQEDSAVYLCASSYRGIQPQHFGDGTRLSIL.

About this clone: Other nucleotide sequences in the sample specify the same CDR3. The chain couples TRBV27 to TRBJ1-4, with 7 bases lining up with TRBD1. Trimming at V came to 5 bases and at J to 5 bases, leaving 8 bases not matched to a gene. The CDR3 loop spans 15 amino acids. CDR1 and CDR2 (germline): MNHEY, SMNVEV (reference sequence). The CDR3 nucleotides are TGTGCCAGCAGTCCGCGGGACAGCCCGAATGAAAAACTGTTTTTT. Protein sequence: CASSPRDSPNEKLFF.

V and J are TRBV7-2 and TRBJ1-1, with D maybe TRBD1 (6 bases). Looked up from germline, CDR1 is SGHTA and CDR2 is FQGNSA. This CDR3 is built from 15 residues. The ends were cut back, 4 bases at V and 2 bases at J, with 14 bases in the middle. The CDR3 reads CASSSSGTHNTEAFF. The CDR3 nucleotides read TGTGCCAGCAGCTCCTCGGGGACACATAACACTGAAGCTTTCTTT.

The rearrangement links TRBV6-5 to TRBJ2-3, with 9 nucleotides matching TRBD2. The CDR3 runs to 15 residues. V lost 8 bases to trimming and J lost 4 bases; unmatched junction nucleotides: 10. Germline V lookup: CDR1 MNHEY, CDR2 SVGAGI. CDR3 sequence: CASRSGSYQADTQYF. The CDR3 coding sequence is TGTGCCAGCCGTAGCGGGAGCTATCAAGCAGATACGCAGTATTTT.

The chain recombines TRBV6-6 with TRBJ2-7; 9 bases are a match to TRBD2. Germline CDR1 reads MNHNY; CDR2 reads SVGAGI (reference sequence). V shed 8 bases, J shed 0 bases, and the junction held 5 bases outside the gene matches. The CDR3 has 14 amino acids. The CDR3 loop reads CASCGGEISYEQYF. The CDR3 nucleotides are TGTGCCAGCTGCGGGGGGGAAATCTCCTACGAGCAGTACTTC.

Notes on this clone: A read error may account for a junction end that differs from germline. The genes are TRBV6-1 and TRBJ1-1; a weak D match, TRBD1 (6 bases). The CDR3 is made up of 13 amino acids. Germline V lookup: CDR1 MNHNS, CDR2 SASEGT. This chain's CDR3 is CAGRGPLGTEAFF. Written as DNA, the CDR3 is TGTGCCGGCAGGGGCCCCCTTGGCACTGAAGCTTTCTTT.

For the CDR3, the DNA is TGTGCCAGCAGTTTCGCCGACTCACCGGGGACCGGGGAGCTGTTTTTT. Amino acids: CASSFADSPGTGELFF. The chain recombines TRBV6-6 with TRBJ2-2, with D possibly being TRBD2 (5 bases). In germline, CDR1 is MNHNY, CDR2 SVGAGI (reference sequence). Trimming shortened V by 4 bases and J by 5 bases, and 17 bases separated the two germline ends. This CDR3 comprises 16 residues.

The CDR3 region is CASSMDYSNQPQHF. The DNA of the CDR3 is TGTGCCAGTAGTATGGACTATAGCAATCAGCCCCAGCATTTT. This chain links TRBV19 with TRBJ1-5; D is unclear. V shed 3 bases and J shed 0 bases, with 6 bases lying between them. The CDR3 runs 14 residues. Germline-derived CDR1 and CDR2 are LNHDA and SQIVND (reference sequence).

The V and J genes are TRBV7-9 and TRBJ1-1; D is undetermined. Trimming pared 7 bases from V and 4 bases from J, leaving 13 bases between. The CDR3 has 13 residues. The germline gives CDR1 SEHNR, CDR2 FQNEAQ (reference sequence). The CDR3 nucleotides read TGTGCCAGCACTACGGGGAAAGGCACTGAAGCTTTCTTT. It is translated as CASTTGKGTEAFF.

CDR3 sequence reads: CASSYSPGYGYTF. In DNA, the CDR3 is TGTGCCAGCAGTTACTCGCCCGGTTATGGCTACACCTTC. V gene TRBV6-5 combines with J gene TRBJ1-2; no reliable D call. CDR1 is MNHEY and CDR2 is SVGAGI in the germline V gene. The length of the CDR3 is 13 residues. V was shortened by 0 bases and J by 5 bases, with 7 bases between the two germline ends.

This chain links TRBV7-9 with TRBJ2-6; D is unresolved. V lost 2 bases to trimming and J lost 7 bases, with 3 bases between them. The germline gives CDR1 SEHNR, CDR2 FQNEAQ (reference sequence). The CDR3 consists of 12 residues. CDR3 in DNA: TGTGCCAGCAGCTTATCAGCCAACGTCCTGACTTTC. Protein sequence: CASSLSANVLTF.

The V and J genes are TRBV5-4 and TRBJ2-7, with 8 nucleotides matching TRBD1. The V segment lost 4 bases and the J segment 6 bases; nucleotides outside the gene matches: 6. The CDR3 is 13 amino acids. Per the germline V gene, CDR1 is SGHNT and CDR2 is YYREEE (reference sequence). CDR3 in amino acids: CASSQRTGFEQYF. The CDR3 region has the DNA TGTGCCAGCAGCCAACGGACAGGGTTCGAGCAGTACTTC.

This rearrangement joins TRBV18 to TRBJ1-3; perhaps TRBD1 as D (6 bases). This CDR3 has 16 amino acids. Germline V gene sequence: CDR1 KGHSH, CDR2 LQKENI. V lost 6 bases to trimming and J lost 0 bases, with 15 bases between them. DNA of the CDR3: TGTGCCAGCTCGGGGACAACTCCCAGCTCTGGAAACACCATATATTTT. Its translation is CASSGTTPSSGNTIYF.